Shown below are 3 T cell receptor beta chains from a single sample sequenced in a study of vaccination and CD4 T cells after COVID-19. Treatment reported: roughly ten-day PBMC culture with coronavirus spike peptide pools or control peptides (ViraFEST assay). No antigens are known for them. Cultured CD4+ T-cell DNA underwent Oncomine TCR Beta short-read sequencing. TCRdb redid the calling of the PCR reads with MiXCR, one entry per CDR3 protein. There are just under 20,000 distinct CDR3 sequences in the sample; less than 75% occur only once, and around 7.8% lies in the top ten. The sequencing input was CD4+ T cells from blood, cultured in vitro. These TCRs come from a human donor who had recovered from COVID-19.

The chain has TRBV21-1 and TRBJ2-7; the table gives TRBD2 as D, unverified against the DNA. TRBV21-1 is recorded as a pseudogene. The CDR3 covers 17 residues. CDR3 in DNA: TGTGCCAGCAGCAAAGGGGAGCGGAGATGCGGGTACTACGAGCAGTACTTC. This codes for CASSKGERRCGYYEQYF.

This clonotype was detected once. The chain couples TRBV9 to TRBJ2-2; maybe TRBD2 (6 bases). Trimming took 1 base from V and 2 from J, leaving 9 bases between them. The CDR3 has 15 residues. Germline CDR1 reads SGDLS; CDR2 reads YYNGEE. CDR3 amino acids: CASSVRGTNTGELFF. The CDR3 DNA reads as TGTGCCAGCAGCGTACGGGGGACTAACACCGGGGAGCTGTTTTTT.

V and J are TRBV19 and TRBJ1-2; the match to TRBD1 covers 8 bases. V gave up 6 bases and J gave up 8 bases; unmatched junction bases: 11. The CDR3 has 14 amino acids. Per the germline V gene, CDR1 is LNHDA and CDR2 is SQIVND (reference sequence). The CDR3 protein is CASRSQGAIWGYTF. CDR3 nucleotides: TGTGCCAGTAGGTCGCAGGGGGCAATTTGGGGCTACACCTTC.